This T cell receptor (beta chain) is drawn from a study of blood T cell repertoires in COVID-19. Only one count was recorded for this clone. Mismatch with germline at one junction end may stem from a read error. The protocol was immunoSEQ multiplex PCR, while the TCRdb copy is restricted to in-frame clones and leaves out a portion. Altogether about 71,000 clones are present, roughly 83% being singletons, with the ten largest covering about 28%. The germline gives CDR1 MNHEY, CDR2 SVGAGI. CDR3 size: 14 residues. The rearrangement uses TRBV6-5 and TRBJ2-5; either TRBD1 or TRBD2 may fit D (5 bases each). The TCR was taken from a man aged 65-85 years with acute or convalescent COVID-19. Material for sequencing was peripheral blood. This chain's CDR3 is CASSDSGRVETQYF. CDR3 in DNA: TGTGCCAGCAGTGACTCAGGGAGAGTGGAGACCCAGTACTTC.